The next 24 T cell receptor beta chains were all read from a single sample in a study of OX40 agonist ivuxolimab in advanced cancers. Clones were sequenced by immunoSEQ multiplex PCR, and TCRdb holds only the in-frame ones, with some missing. The repertoire holds more than 60,000 clones, with 80% to 90% as singletons. The sample consisted of CD4+ or CD8+ T cells sorted from blood, taken in a trial of the OX40 agonist ivuxolimab. The origin of the receptors is an adult with an advanced solid tumor such as melanoma, head and neck, liver or kidney cancer.

This clone is a singleton in its sample. The rearrangement joins TRBV18 to TRBJ2-5; perhaps TRBD1 as D (6 bases). CDR3 length equals 14 residues. V was clipped by 3 bases and J by 2 bases, with 10 bases between them. Per germline, CDR1 KGHSH and CDR2 LQKENI. This CDR3 is CASSPGAVQETQYF. The DNA for the CDR3 is TGTGCCAGCTCACCGGGGGCGGTACAAGAGACCCAGTACTTC.

The V call is TRBV30, the J call TRBJ1-5; D might be TRBD1 (5 bases). V was trimmed by 1 base and J by 3 bases, leaving 7 bases between them. Per germline, CDR1 GTSNPN and CDR2 SVGIG (reference sequence). The CDR3 has 13 amino acids. CDR3 bases: TGTGCCTGGAGTGCACAGGACAATCAGCCCCAGCATTTT. Translating gives CAWSAQDNQPQHF.

A remark on this clone: The junction does not match germline at one end; this may be a read error. This rearrangement joins TRBV18 to TRBJ2-7; D not resolved. This CDR3 region has 12 residues. CDR1 is KGHSH, CDR2 LQKENI, per germline. The DNA of the CDR3 is TGTGCCAGCTCCCCACAGACGAACGAGCAGTACTTC. Its translation is CASSPQTNEQYF.

This chain uses TRBV19 with TRBJ1-1, with 7 bases lining up with TRBD1. Germline-derived CDR1 and CDR2 are LNHDA and SQIVND (reference sequence). This CDR3 is built from 14 residues. The V and J ends lost 9 bases and 0 bases, in that order; junction bases with no gene match: 7. CDR3 sequence (DNA): TGTGCCAGCCTCAACAGGGGAATGAACACTGAAGCTTTCTTT. Translated: CASLNRGMNTEAFF.

This clone is a singleton in its sample. The chain has TRBV5-1 and TRBJ2-3; 8 bases line up with TRBD1. Per the germline V gene, CDR1 is SGHRS and CDR2 is YFSETQ. This CDR3 spans 14 amino acids. The ends lost 5 bases at V and 0 bases at J; junction bases unmatched: 2. The CDR3 bases are TGCGCCAGCAGAAGACAGGGGAGCACAGATACGCAGTATTTT. It codes for CASRRQGSTDTQYF. Variable domain in full (rest from reference TRBV5-1 and TRBJ2-3): KAGVTQTPRYLIKTRGQQVTLSCSPISGHRSVSWYQQTPGQGLQFLFEYFSETQRNKGNFPGRFSGRQFSNSRSEMNVSTLELGDSALYLCASRRQGSTDTQYFGPGTRLTVL.

Here the CDR3 reads CASQMAEDTGELFF. CDR3 DNA: TGTGCCAGCCAAATGGCGGAGGACACCGGGGAGCTGTTTTTT. The chain uses TRBV6-1 and TRBJ2-2, with D perhaps TRBD2 (5 bases). The CDR3 is 14 residues long. V lost 8 bases and J 3 bases, leaving 13 bases between the germline ends. The germline V gene encodes CDR1 MNHNS and CDR2 SASEGT.

The chain uses TRBV4-3 and TRBJ1-5; tentatively, D is TRBD1 (5 bases). This CDR3 comprises 15 residues. CDR1 LGHNA and CDR2 YSLEER come from the germline V gene. Trimming shortened V by 3 bases and J by 2 bases, and 11 bases separated the two germline ends. In DNA form, the CDR3 reads TGCGCCAGCAGCCAGGCCGTAGGGGGCAATCAGCCCCAGCATTTT. Its translation is CASSQAVGGNQPQHF.

The chain couples TRBV5-4 to TRBJ2-1; weak D call: TRBD1 (7 bases). The germline CDR1 and CDR2 sequences are SGHNT and YYREEE (reference sequence). The CDR3 spans 15 residues. Trimming removed 0 bases from V and 6 bases from J, with 13 bases in between. The CDR3 DNA reads as TGTGCCAGCAGCTTGGTGCAGGGGGGTGGCAATGAGCAGTTCTTC. The encoded protein is CASSLVQGGGNEQFF.

This chain joins TRBV5-6 and TRBJ2-1; 8 bases agree with TRBD1. V lost 4 bases, J lost 12 bases, and 12 bases stayed unmatched. The CDR3 covers 14 residues. Germline CDR1 and CDR2: SGHDT and YYEEEE. CDR3 DNA: TGTGCCAGCAGCCCTGGGACAGGTCAAAGGGGGCAGTTCTTC. It translates to CASSPGTGQRGQFF.

The chain employs TRBV7-3 and TRBJ2-2; 9 bases agree with TRBD1. The CDR3 is made up of 15 amino acids. Per germline, CDR1 SGHTA and CDR2 FQGTGA. J gave up 1 base and V 6 bases, and 3 bases lay outside the gene matches. CDR3 residues: CASRQTGGNTGELFF. The DNA of the CDR3 is TGTGCCAGCAGACAGACAGGGGGGAACACCGGGGAGCTGTTTTTT.

The rearrangement joins TRBV27 to TRBJ2-5; the match to TRBD1 covers 7 bases. The V segment lost 4 bases and the J segment 5 bases; nucleotides outside the gene matches: 16. The germline gives CDR1 MNHEY, CDR2 SMNVEV (reference sequence). The CDR3 extends over 17 amino acids. The CDR3 DNA is TGTGCCAGCAGTTCTCCCCGGACAGGCAGTTTTAGGGAGACCCAGTACTTC. Amino acids: CASSSPRTGSFRETQYF.

The rearrangement links TRBV4-1 to TRBJ1-3; D unresolved. The ends were cut back, 6 bases at V and 3 bases at J, with 3 bases in the middle. Germline V lookup: CDR1 MGHRA, CDR2 YSYEKL. The length of the CDR3 is 11 residues. DNA of the CDR3: TGCGCCAGCAGAAGTGGAAACACCATATATTTT. Translation: CASRSGNTIYF.

This sequence joins TRBV11-2 and TRBJ2-3; 9 nucleotides match TRBD2. The CDR3 is made up of 16 amino acids. Germline V CDR1 and CDR2: SGHAT, FQNNGV. The V segment lost 1 base and the J segment 3 bases; nucleotides outside the gene matches: 5. The DNA of the CDR3 is TGTGCCAGCAGCTTAGTGGGTAGCGGGAGAACAGATACGCAGTATTTT. It encodes CASSLVGSGRTDTQYF.

The V gene is TRBV9, the J gene TRBJ2-1; D gene ambiguous. Trimming shortened V by 0 bases and J by 4 bases, and 11 bases separated the two germline ends. The length of the CDR3 is 15 residues. Germline CDR1 SGDLS, CDR2 YYNGEE. The CDR3 DNA sequence: TGTGCCAGCAGCGTAGCCCAAGGCAAGTACAATGAGCAGTTCTTC. Residues: CASSVAQGKYNEQFF.

The chain uses TRBV5-1 and TRBJ2-1, with TRBD1 identical over 11 bases. J gave up 5 bases and V 4 bases, and 14 bases lay outside the gene matches. This CDR3 is built from 18 residues. Germline CDR1 and CDR2: SGHRS and YFSETQ. The CDR3 region has the DNA TGCGCCAGCAGCGGAGGGACAGGGGGATGGGGACATCACAATGAGCAGTTCTTC. It is translated as CASSGGTGGWGHHNEQFF. The full variable domain, rest sourced from reference TRBV5-1 and TRBJ2-1, is KAGVTQTPRYLIKTRGQQVTLSCSPISGHRSVSWYQQTPGQGLQFLFEYFSETQRNKGNFPGRFSGRQFSNSRSEMNVSTLELGDSALYLCASSGGTGGWGHHNEQFFGPGTRLTVL.

The chain's CDR3 is CASSVGTYGYTF. The CDR3 DNA reads as TGTGCCAGCAGTGTTGGCACCTATGGCTACACCTTC. The chain joins TRBV6-5 to TRBJ1-2; D unclear. The CDR3 totals 12 residues. Germline CDR1 MNHEY, CDR2 SVGAGI. V was cut by 5 bases and J by 4 bases, with 8 bases left in between.

This rearrangement joins TRBV29-1 to TRBJ1-2; 10 bases align to TRBD1. Germline V gives CDR1 SQVTM, CDR2 ANQGSEA. This CDR3 has 13 residues. V was clipped by 3 bases and J by 7 bases; unmatched bases: 5. The CDR3 spells CSVDDRGHGGYTF. CDR3 bases: TGCAGCGTTGACGACAGGGGGCACGGTGGCTACACCTTC. The entire variable domain, with the rest obtained from reference TRBV29-1 and TRBJ1-2, is as follows: SAVISQKPSRDICQRGTSLTIQCQVDSQVTMMFWYRQQPGQSLTLIATANQGSEATYESGFVIDKFPISRPNLTFSTLTVSNMSPEDSSIYLCSVDDRGHGGYTFGSGTRLTVV.

The chain joins TRBV2 to TRBJ2-5; D might be TRBD2 (5 bases). V dropped 9 bases and J dropped 6 bases, with 14 bases sitting between them. Per the germline V gene, CDR1 is SNHLY and CDR2 is FYNNEI. This CDR3 comprises 12 residues. CDR3 sequence: CASTTLEKTQYF. DNA for the CDR3: TGTGCCAGTACGACACTAGAAAAGACCCAGTACTTC. Combining the CDR3 with reference TRBV2 and TRBJ2-5 gives the whole variable domain EPEVTQTPSHQVTQMGQEVILRCVPISNHLYFYWYRQILGQKVEFLVSFYNNEISEKSEIFDDQFSVERPDGSNFTLKIRSTKLEDSAMYFCASTTLEKTQYFGPGTRLLVL.

The rearrangement links TRBV7-3 to TRBJ2-3, with TRBD2 matching 10 bases. Looked up from germline, CDR1 is SGHTA and CDR2 is FQGTGA. The CDR3 runs to 16 residues. Unmatched junction bases numbered 9, after V lost 5 bases and J lost 4 bases. The CDR3: CASSLRLAGAPDTQYF. The CDR3 coding sequence is TGTGCCAGCAGCCTTCGACTAGCGGGCGCGCCAGATACGCAGTATTTT.

The J gene is TRBJ2-1, the V gene TRBV25-1; the match to TRBD2 covers 10 bases. CDR3 length: 15 amino acids. CDR1 is MGHDK, CDR2 SYGVNS, per germline. V lost 1 base and J lost 9; bases outside the gene matches: 6. CDR3 sequence reads: CASSESSGRAGEQFF. CDR3 coding DNA: TGTGCCAGCAGTGAATCCAGCGGGAGGGCAGGTGAGCAGTTCTTC.

This clone was observed a handful of times. Other DNA sequences within the sample encode an identical CDR3. This chain uses TRBV28 with TRBJ1-4; 8 nucleotides align to TRBD1. From germline, CDR1 is MDHEN and CDR2 SYDVKM. The CDR3 runs to 14 residues. The V gene end was trimmed by 5 bases and the J gene end by 7 bases; junction bases not matched to a gene: 6. In nucleotides, the CDR3 is TGTGCCAGCAGTAGAGGACAGGGCCGTGAAAAACTGTTTTTT. Protein product: CASSRGQGREKLFF. The full variable domain, its missing parts supplied by reference TRBV28 and TRBJ1-4, is DVKVTQSSRYLVKRTGEKVFLECVQDMDHENMFWYRQDPGLGLRLIYFSYDVKMKEKGDIPEGYSVSREKKERFSLILESASTNQTSMYLCASSRGQGREKLFFGSGTQLSVL.

The V call is TRBV18, the J call TRBJ2-2; D is perhaps TRBD1 (6 bases). This CDR3 comprises 17 residues. Germline V gene data show CDR1 as KGHSH and CDR2 as LQKENI. V shed 0 bases and J shed 6 bases, with 17 bases lying between them. CDR3 coding DNA: TGTGCCAGCTCACCACCGGCTAACAGGGAGAAAGCCGGGGAGCTGTTTTTT. It codes for CASSPPANREKAGELFF.

The chain joins TRBV6-6 to TRBJ1-1, with D hard to call. V lost 8 bases and J lost 4, with 11 bases in between. From germline, CDR1 is MNHNY and CDR2 SVGAGI (reference sequence). The CDR3 totals 12 residues. The CDR3 protein is CASGRVGTEAFF. Written as DNA, the CDR3 is TGTGCCAGCGGACGGGTGGGCACTGAAGCTTTCTTT.

V is TRBV19 and J is TRBJ1-5; D not certain. The CDR3 is 14 residues long. V lost 6 bases and J 2 bases, leaving 11 bases between the germline ends. Germline V gene lookup returns CDR1 LNHDA and CDR2 SQIVND (reference sequence). The CDR3 region has the DNA TGTGCCAGTAGCCAAAGGGTGGGCAATCAGCCCCAGCATTTT. Its protein is CASSQRVGNQPQHF.